The 2 T cell receptor beta chains given below trace back to one sample, sequenced in a study of early T cells in non-severe SARS-CoV-2 infection. One entry per CDR3 protein results from TCRdb running MiXCR on the 5' RACE reads. Of approximately 30,000 distinct CDR3 sequences in the sample, about 5.3% were seen once. The sample was whole blood. Receptors originate from an adult who was a healthcare worker with PCR-confirmed SARS-CoV-2 infection or an uninfected control (not recorded which).

The rearrangement links TRBV7-3 to TRBJ2-2, with TRBD1 identical over 10 bases. The CDR3 has 17 amino acids. Germline-derived CDR1 and CDR2 are SGHTA and FQGTGA. With V trimmed by 0 bases and J by 7 bases, 8 bases remained unmatched. The CDR3: CASSLTLRQGASGELFF. In DNA, the CDR3 is TGTGCCAGCAGCTTAACACTGAGACAGGGGGCAAGCGGGGAGCTGTTTTTT.

This clonotype has ten or more counts. The chain couples TRBV19 to TRBJ1-4; D not resolved. The CDR3 has 13 residues. Germline values: CDR1 LNHDA, CDR2 SQIVND (reference sequence). V shed 3 bases and J shed 8 bases, with 10 bases lying between them. The CDR3 sequence: CASSMSLREKLFF. The CDR3 coding sequence is TGTGCCAGTAGTATGTCGTTGCGGGAAAAACTGTTTTTT.